This T cell receptor (beta chain) was captured in a study of blood T cell repertoires in COVID-19. The overall study: COVID-19 samples collected from the United States, Italy and Spain covered acute and convalescent phases.

The CDR3 loop spans 15 amino acids. Germline assignment: CDR1 SNHLY and CDR2 FYNNEI. V shed 2 bases and J 4 bases; nucleotides not matched to a gene: 5. Those enrolled, adults aged 18 to 89 years, came from some 25 US areas. Recovered status in Cohort 3 required two negative PCRs, clearance, or symptom resolution. A few counts support this clone. Per the authors' pipeline: Amplifying reference gene primers gave estimates of nucleated cell counts. Using immunoSEQ multiplex PCR, the repertoire was profiled, and TCRdb retains in-frame clones only, with some absent. V, J and clone size reflect that table, while D and trimming were determined from the DNA. The sample has some 250,000 clones, 80% to 90% seen once; the top ten hold 1.9%.

The sample taken for sequencing was PBMCs or T cells enriched from blood (not recorded which). The receptor was derived from a woman aged 45-60 years who had recovered from COVID-19. The chain recombines TRBV2 with TRBJ2-4; 7 bases are shared with TRBD1. The CDR3 DNA is TGTGCCAGCAGTGAAAGGGGGCCGGGAAAAAACATTCAGTACTTC. Translation: CASSERGPGKNIQYF.